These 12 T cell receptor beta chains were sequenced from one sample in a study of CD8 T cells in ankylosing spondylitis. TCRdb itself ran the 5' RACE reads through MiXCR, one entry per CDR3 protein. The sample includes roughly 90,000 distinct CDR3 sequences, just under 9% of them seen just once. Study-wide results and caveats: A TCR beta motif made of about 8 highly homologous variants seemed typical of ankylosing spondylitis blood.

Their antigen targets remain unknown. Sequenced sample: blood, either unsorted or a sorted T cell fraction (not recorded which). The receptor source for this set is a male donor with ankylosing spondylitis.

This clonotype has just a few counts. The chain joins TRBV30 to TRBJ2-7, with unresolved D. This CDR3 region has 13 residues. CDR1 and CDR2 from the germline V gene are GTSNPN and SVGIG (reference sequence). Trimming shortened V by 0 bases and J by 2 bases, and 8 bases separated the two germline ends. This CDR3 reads CAWSVGSPYEQYF. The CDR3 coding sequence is TGTGCCTGGAGTGTAGGGTCGCCCTACGAGCAGTACTTC.

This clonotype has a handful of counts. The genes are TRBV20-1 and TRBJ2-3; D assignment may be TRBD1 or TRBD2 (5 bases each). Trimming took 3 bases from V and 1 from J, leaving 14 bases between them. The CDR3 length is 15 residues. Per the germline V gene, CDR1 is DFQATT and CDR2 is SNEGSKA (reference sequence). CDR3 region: CSARGVDYRTDTQYF. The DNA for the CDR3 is TGCAGTGCTAGGGGGGTAGACTATCGCACAGATACGCAGTATTTT.

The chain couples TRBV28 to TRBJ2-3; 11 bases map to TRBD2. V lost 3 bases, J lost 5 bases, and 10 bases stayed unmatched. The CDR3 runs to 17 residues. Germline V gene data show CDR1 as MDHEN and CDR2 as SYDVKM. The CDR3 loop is CASSFEFGTSGGDTQYF. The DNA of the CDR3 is TGTGCCAGCAGTTTCGAATTTGGGACTAGCGGAGGAGATACGCAGTATTTT.

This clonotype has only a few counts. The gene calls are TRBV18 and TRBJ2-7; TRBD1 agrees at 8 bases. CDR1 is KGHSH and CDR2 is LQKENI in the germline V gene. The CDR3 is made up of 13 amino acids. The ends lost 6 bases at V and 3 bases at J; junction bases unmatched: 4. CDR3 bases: TGTGCCAGCTCCGCCGGACAGGGCTACGAGCAGTACGTC. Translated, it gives CASSAGQGYEQYV.

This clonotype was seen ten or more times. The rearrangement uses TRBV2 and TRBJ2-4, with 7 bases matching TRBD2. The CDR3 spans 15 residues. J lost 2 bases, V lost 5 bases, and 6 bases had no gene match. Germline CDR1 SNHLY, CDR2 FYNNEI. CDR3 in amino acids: CASSWREWPKNIQYF. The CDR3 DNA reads TGTGCCAGCAGTTGGCGGGAGTGGCCCAAAAACATTCAGTACTTC.

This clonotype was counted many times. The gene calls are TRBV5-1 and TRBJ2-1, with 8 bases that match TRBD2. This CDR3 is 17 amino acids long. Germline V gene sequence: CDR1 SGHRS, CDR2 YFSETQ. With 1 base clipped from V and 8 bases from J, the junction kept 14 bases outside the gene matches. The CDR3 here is CASSLPLAGTTLDEQFF. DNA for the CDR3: TGCGCCAGCAGCTTGCCGTTAGCGGGAACCACCCTCGATGAGCAGTTCTTC.

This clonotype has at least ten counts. The CDR3 DNA follows: TGTGCCAGTACCATCGCGGGAGGCTGGAATGAGCAGTTCTTC. Its translation: CASTIAGGWNEQFF. This chain links TRBV27 with TRBJ2-1; 8 bases are a match to TRBD2. Germline loops: CDR1 MNHEY, CDR2 SMNVEV (reference sequence). The CDR3 spans 14 residues. V shed 9 bases, J shed 7 bases, and the junction held 11 bases outside the gene matches.

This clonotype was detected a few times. CDR3 nucleotide sequence: TGTGCCAGCAGCTTGGGACTAGCGGGAGTGACTAATGAGCAGTTCTTC. This gives the protein CASSLGLAGVTNEQFF. This rearrangement joins TRBV13 to TRBJ2-1; TRBD2 matches at 14 bases. The CDR3 spans 16 residues. Germline CDR1 PRHDT, CDR2 FYEKMQ (reference sequence). The ends lost 3 bases at V and 7 bases at J; junction bases unmatched: 5.

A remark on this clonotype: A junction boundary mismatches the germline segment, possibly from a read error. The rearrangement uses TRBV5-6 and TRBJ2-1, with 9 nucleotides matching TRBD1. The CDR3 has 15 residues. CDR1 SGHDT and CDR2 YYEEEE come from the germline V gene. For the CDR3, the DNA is TGTGCCAGCGGCTTGGGACAGGGTGCCTACAATGAGCAGTTCTTC. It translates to CASGLGQGAYNEQFF. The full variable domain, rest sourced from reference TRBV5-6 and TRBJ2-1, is DAGVTQSPTHLIKTRGQQVTLRCSPKSGHDTVSWYQQALGQGPQFIFQYYEEEERQRGNFPDRFSGHQFPNYSSELNVNALLLGDSALYLCASGLGQGAYNEQFFGPGTRLTVL.

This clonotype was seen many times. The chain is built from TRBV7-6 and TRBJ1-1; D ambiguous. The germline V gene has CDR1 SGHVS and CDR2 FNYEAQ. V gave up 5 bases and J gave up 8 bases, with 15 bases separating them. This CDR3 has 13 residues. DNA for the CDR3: TGTGCCAGCAGCGCCGAACCCGGGAAAGAAGCTTTCTTT. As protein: CASSAEPGKEAFF.

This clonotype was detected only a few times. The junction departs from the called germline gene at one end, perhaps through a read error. Here the CDR3 reads CASSEALPGTSF. The CDR3 nucleotides are TGTGCCAGCAGTGAAGCATTGCCGGGGACAAGCTTC. The chain employs TRBV6-1 and TRBJ2-4; D may be TRBD1 (6 bases). Germline V lookup: CDR1 MNHNS, CDR2 SASEGT. This CDR3 has 12 amino acids.

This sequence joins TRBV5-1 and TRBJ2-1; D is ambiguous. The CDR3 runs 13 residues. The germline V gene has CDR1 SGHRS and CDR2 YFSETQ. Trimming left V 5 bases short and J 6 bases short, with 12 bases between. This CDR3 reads CASSSGRPNEQFF. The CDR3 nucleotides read TGCGCCAGCAGTTCCGGGCGACCCAATGAGCAGTTCTTC.